This T cell receptor (beta chain) is from a study of shared clonotypes between healthy human individuals. Worth noting for this clone: What it recognizes is unknown.

Points from the study as a whole: Non-shared clonotypes displayed generation probabilities falling below those of clonotypes present in all four donors.

The CDR3 runs to 16 residues. Germline CDR1 and CDR2: GTSNPN and SVGIG (reference sequence). Trimming took 0 bases from V and 0 from J, leaving 11 bases between them. Profiling relied on immunoSEQ multiplex PCR, and the TCRdb table lists in-frame clones only, not all of them. Here the sample spans approximately 340,000 clones, around 70% being singletons. The sequencing sample was made of memory CD4+ T cells sorted from blood. Subset specified: CD45RA-negative fraction. The genes are TRBV30 and TRBJ2-2; D may be TRBD2 (5 bases). The source of this sequence is a man aged 25-45 years in good health. Written as DNA, the CDR3 is TGTGCCTGGAGTGTATACCGGGGAACGAACACCGGGGAGCTGTTTTTT. It translates to CAWSVYRGTNTGELFF.